These T cell receptor beta chains were read from a single sample in a study of prognosis after radiotherapy for stage I lung cancer. Each CDR3 protein is one row after TCRdb ran MiXCR on the multiplex PCR reads. The table records around 51,000 distinct CDR3 sequences, less than 35% of them present only once. The specimen comprised PBMCs, sampled before or after stereotactic body radiation therapy (not recorded which). The source of these receptors is a donor over 45 with non-small cell lung cancer. Each CDR3 is given with its conserved first and last residue. The D gene is left open where the match is weak. The size of a clone is reported for some rows only, either as once, few or many, or as a class for expanded clones.

length	D	size	J	V	CDR3	DNA
16	TRBD2	many	TRBJ2-7	TRBV2	CASRPSGTSGTYEQYF	TGTGCCAGCAGACCATCCGGGACTAGCGGAACCTACGAGCAGTACTTC
15	-	-	TRBJ1-6	TRBV28	CASSWWTGEVSPLHF	TGTGCCAGCAGTTGGTGGACGGGGGAGGTATCACCCCTCCACTTT
15	-	medium-sized	TRBJ2-2	TRBV2	CASSGMGGNTGELFF	TGTGCCAGCAGTGGCATGGGAGGGAACACCGGGGAGCTGTTTTTT
15	TRBD1	-	TRBJ2-2	TRBV7-2	CASSSRTGVTGELFF	TGTGCCAGCAGCTCTCGGACAGGAGTCACCGGGGAGCTGTTTTTT
13	-	many	TRBJ2-1	TRBV20-1	CSASLGGGNEQFF	TGCAGTGCTAGTCTCGGCGGAGGGAATGAGCAGTTCTTC
15	-	many	TRBJ2-2	TRBV7-2	CASSFSGTNTGELFF	TGTGCCAGCAGCTTCAGTGGGACGAACACCGGGGAGCTGTTTTTT
14	-	once	TRBJ2-7	TRBV27	CASSLTGVAYEQYF	TGTGCCAGCAGCTTGACAGGTGTTGCCTACGAGCAGTACTTC
14	-	many	TRBJ2-3	TRBV5-1	CASSFRQSTDTQYF	TGCGCCAGCAGCTTCCGGCAAAGCACAGATACGCAGTATTTT
13	-	-	TRBJ1-6	TRBV27	CASSFQVCGPLHF	TGTGCCAGCAGTTTCCAGGTGTGTGGACCCCTCCACTTT
15	TRBD1	many	TRBJ1-5	TRBV6-1	CASSEQTGTDQPQHF	TGTGCCAGCAGTGAACAGACCGGGACAGATCAGCCCCAGCATTTT
15	-	many	TRBJ2-7	TRBV7-2	CASSLLVAVPYEQYF	TGTGCCAGCAGCTTGCTGGTAGCGGTACCCTACGAGCAGTACTTC